These 28 T cell receptor beta chains were all obtained from the same sample, sequenced in a study of blood T cell repertoires in COVID-19. Clones were read by immunoSEQ multiplex PCR, and TCRdb kept only the in-frame ones, dropping some. The sample records around 260,000 clones, 70% to 90% being singletons. The sample was PBMCs or T cells enriched from blood (not recorded which). The source of these receptors is a woman aged 25 to 39 who had recovered from COVID-19.

V gene TRBV29-1 combines with J gene TRBJ2-1; TRBD2 matches at 9 bases. J lost 8 bases, V lost 0 bases, and 11 bases had no gene match. The germline gives CDR1 SQVTM, CDR2 ANQGSEA. The length of the CDR3 is 16 residues. CDR3: CSVEDREGLAGDEQFF. DNA for the CDR3: TGCAGCGTTGAAGATCGAGAGGGTTTAGCGGGGGATGAGCAGTTCTTC.

This chain joins TRBV3-1 (or the pseudogene TRBV3-2) and TRBJ1-5; D might be TRBD1 (5 bases). Germline V gene sequence: CDR1 LGHDT, CDR2 YNNKEL (reference sequence). The CDR3 has 14 amino acids. Deletions cut 3 bases from V and 7 bases from J, with 13 bases between. The CDR3 DNA reads as TGTGCCAGCAGCCACTGGGGGGGATGGCAGCCCCAGCATTTT. Amino acids: CASSHWGGWQPQHF.

The V and J genes are TRBV5-1 and TRBJ2-3; unclear D gene. With 1 base removed from V and 0 bases from J, the gap between germline ends came to 15 bases. This CDR3 is built from 17 residues. Germline-derived CDR1 and CDR2 are SGHRS and YFSETQ. The DNA of the CDR3 is TGCGCCAGCAGCTTGAATCGGCTGTACAGTAGCACAGATACGCAGTATTTT. As protein: CASSLNRLYSSTDTQYF.

The J gene is TRBJ1-5, the V gene TRBV14; D perhaps matches TRBD1 (6 bases). Germline lookup yields CDR1 SGHDN and CDR2 FVKESK. V shed 4 bases and J shed 5 bases, with 9 bases lying between them. The CDR3 totals 13 residues. In DNA, the CDR3 is TGTGCCAGCAGCCGAGCAGGGGATCAGCCCCAGCATTTT. Protein sequence: CASSRAGDQPQHF.

The chain has TRBV7-9 and TRBJ1-1, with D possibly being TRBD1 (5 bases). The CDR3 runs to 17 residues. V was cut by 7 bases and J by 0 bases, with 21 bases left in between. Germline V gene sequence: CDR1 SEHNR, CDR2 FQNEAQ (reference sequence). The DNA of the CDR3 is TGTGCCAGCAACGGGGGAGGTGTAAATCTAATGAACACTGAAGCTTTCTTT. Translating gives CASNGGGVNLMNTEAFF.

This clone was picked up a small number of times. The chain has TRBV5-4 and TRBJ2-2; the D gene is possibly TRBD2 (5 bases). The V gene lost 4 bases and the J gene lost 5 bases, with 18 bases spanning the gap. The CDR3 contains 16 residues. CDR1 and CDR2 (germline): SGHNT, YYREEE (reference sequence). CDR3 DNA sequence: TGTGCCAGCAGCGTTGGTTCGGGATCCGGGACCGGGGAGCTGTTTTTT. This codes for CASSVGSGSGTGELFF. Looking up the rest from reference TRBV5-4 and TRBJ2-2 gives the full variable domain: ETGVTQSPTHLIKTRGQQVTLRCSSQSGHNTVSWYQQALGQGPQFIFQYYREEENGRGNFPPRFSGLQFPNYSSELNVNALELDDSALYLCASSVGSGSGTGELFFGEGSRLTVL.

This chain uses TRBV18 with TRBJ1-1; 7 nucleotides line up with TRBD1. The germline V gene has CDR1 KGHSH and CDR2 LQKENI. V was pared by 2 bases and J by 4 bases, with 4 bases of the junction left unmatched. The CDR3 loop spans 14 amino acids. The CDR3 region is CASSPGDRVTEAFF. The CDR3 bases are TGTGCCAGCTCACCAGGAGACAGGGTCACTGAAGCTTTCTTT. Variable domain in full (rest from reference TRBV18 and TRBJ1-1): NAGVMQNPRHLVRRRGQEARLRCSPMKGHSHVYWYRQLPEEGLKFMVYLQKENIIDESGMPKERFSAEFPKEGPSILRIQQVVRGDSAAYFCASSPGDRVTEAFFGQGTRLTVV.

The table lists this clone with a count of one. In DNA form, the CDR3 reads TGCGCCAGCAGGGGACAGGGAATCGAAGAGACCCAGTACTTC. It translates to CASRGQGIEETQYF. This rearrangement joins TRBV5-1 to TRBJ2-5, with 9 positions matching TRBD1. With 5 bases clipped from V and 3 bases from J, the junction kept 5 bases outside the gene matches. The CDR3 has 14 residues. Germline V gene data show CDR1 as SGHRS and CDR2 as YFSETQ.

The rearrangement uses TRBV7-2 and TRBJ1-5, with TRBD1 matching over 7 bases. Germline values: CDR1 SGHTA, CDR2 FQGNSA. CDR3 length equals 16 residues. With V trimmed by 5 bases and J by 4 bases, 11 bases remained unmatched. As DNA, the CDR3 is TGTGCCAGCAGCCATGAACAGGGGTCCGGAAATCAGCCCCAGCATTTT. The encoded protein is CASSHEQGSGNQPQHF.

V and J are TRBV19 and TRBJ2-2; 8 positions match TRBD1. V gave up 7 bases and J gave up 5 bases; unmatched junction bases: 15. The germline V gene has CDR1 LNHDA and CDR2 SQIVND (reference sequence). This CDR3 comprises 17 residues. Here the CDR3 reads CASNPEGGRGRTGELFF. CDR3 bases: TGTGCCAGTAACCCCGAAGGAGGCAGGGGGCGAACCGGGGAGCTGTTTTTT.

V is TRBV28 and J is TRBJ2-7, with TRBD2 identical over 10 bases. V shed 1 base and J 6 bases; nucleotides not matched to a gene: 6. The CDR3 has 15 amino acids. Germline V CDR1 and CDR2: MDHEN, SYDVKM. The CDR3 loop is CASSLFASGRFEQYF. The CDR3 DNA sequence: TGTGCCAGCAGTTTATTCGCTAGCGGGAGATTCGAGCAGTACTTC.

As to this clone: Its ends do not fully match the called genes, so a read error is possible. V gene TRBV12-5 combines with J gene TRBJ2-1; 10 positions match TRBD2. CDR3 length equals 16 residues. Germline CDR1 LGHNT, CDR2 FRNRAP. In nucleotides, the CDR3 is TGTGCTAGTGGTTTGGTGAGCGGGAGGGCCTACAATAAGCAGTTCTTC. This translates into CASGLVSGRAYNKQFF.

This rearrangement joins TRBV18 to TRBJ1-1; the D is unclear. The CDR3 runs 12 residues. The V end was cut by 0 bases, the J end by 8 bases, with 7 bases between. CDR1 and CDR2 (germline): KGHSH, LQKENI. The CDR3 region is CASSPPAPEAFF. The CDR3 bases are TGTGCCAGCTCACCACCGGCCCCCGAAGCTTTCTTT.

This sequence joins TRBV7-9 and TRBJ2-7; maybe TRBD1 (6 bases). V was clipped by 1 base and J by 4 bases, with 14 bases between them. This CDR3 is built from 15 residues. CDR1 is SEHNR and CDR2 is FQNEAQ in the germline V gene (reference sequence). DNA of the CDR3: TGTGCCAGCAGCTTAGGAATTGGAACAGGGTACGAGCAGTACTTC. It is translated as CASSLGIGTGYEQYF.

The rearrangement links TRBV28 to TRBJ2-2, with D possibly being TRBD1 (6 bases). Trimming shortened V by 4 bases and J by 2 bases, and 14 bases separated the two germline ends. Germline CDR1 is MDHEN and CDR2 is SYDVKM. CDR3 length equals 16 residues. CDR3 bases: TGTGCCAGCAGTTCCCTGGACAGCCTTAACACCGGGGAGCTGTTTTTT. It codes for CASSSLDSLNTGELFF. The full variable domain, rest sourced from reference TRBV28 and TRBJ2-2, is DVKVTQSSRYLVKRTGEKVFLECVQDMDHENMFWYRQDPGLGLRLIYFSYDVKMKEKGDIPEGYSVSREKKERFSLILESASTNQTSMYLCASSSLDSLNTGELFFGEGSRLTVL.

This chain links TRBV7-9 with TRBJ1-1, with D perhaps matching TRBD1 (6 bases). Between the trimmed V and J ends, which lost 8 bases and 0 bases, there was a span of 7 bases. The CDR3 is made up of 12 amino acids. Germline-derived CDR1 and CDR2 are SEHNR and FQNEAQ (reference sequence). CDR3: CASGQMNTEAFF. CDR3 bases: TGTGCCAGCGGACAGATGAACACTGAAGCTTTCTTT.

This clone was recorded once. The chain combines TRBV12-3 or TRBV12-4 with TRBJ1-3; D is ambiguous. With 6 bases removed from V and 2 bases from J, the gap between germline ends came to 8 bases. The CDR3 has 13 amino acids. DNA of the CDR3: TGTGCCAGCAGAATAATAGCTGGAAACACCATATATTTT. This sequence encodes CASRIIAGNTIYF.

At least ten counts were recorded for this clone. The chain recombines TRBV19 with TRBJ1-6; no firm D call. Germline V gives CDR1 LNHDA, CDR2 SQIVND (reference sequence). This CDR3 spans 13 amino acids. V was shortened by 4 bases and J by 9 bases, with 10 bases between the two germline ends. The CDR3 reads CASSTLNSSPLHF. The CDR3 nucleotides are TGTGCCAGTAGTACCCTTAATTCTTCACCCCTCCACTTT.

The chain carries TRBV10-3 and TRBJ1-1, with TRBD1 as a possible D gene (5 bases). There are 14 residues in the CDR3. The V end lost 6 bases, the J end lost 2 bases, and 13 bases lay between the germline ends. Looked up from germline, CDR1 is ENHRY and CDR2 is SYGVKD. CDR3 protein: CAIRAVDTNTEAFF. Written as DNA, the CDR3 is TGTGCCATCAGGGCCGTGGACACAAACACTGAAGCTTTCTTT.

The V gene is TRBV6-1, the J gene TRBJ1-2; D is uncertain. Trimming removed 1 base at V and 8 bases at J, with 14 bases between. In germline, CDR1 is MNHNS, CDR2 SASEGT. The CDR3 consists of 14 residues. CDR3 nucleotides: TGTGCCAGCAGTGAAGGGTCATGGGCTCGGGGCTACACCTTC. It specifies CASSEGSWARGYTF.

This clone has a single count. This sequence joins TRBV7-9 and TRBJ1-5; D is ambiguous. The CDR3 runs to 12 residues. Germline V CDR1 and CDR2: SEHNR, FQNEAQ (reference sequence). V was trimmed by 6 bases and J by 0 bases, leaving 3 bases between them. The CDR3 nucleotides are TGTGCCAGCAGTTATAGCAATCAGCCCCAGCATTTT. Protein sequence: CASSYSNQPQHF.

The rearrangement joins TRBV28 to TRBJ1-2, with 7 bases that match TRBD1. Unmatched junction bases numbered 8, after V lost 6 bases and J lost 4 bases. The CDR3 covers 14 residues. Germline V gene sequence: CDR1 MDHEN, CDR2 SYDVKM. CDR3 sequence (DNA): TGTGCCAGCAGCTATGACAGGGTGTCCTATGGCTACACCTTC. This codes for CASSYDRVSYGYTF.

In its sample, this clone was seen once. V gene TRBV11-1 combines with J gene TRBJ1-5, with D unresolved. Trimming stripped 5 bases from V and 9 bases from J, with 14 bases between. This CDR3 spans 13 amino acids. Germline-derived CDR1 and CDR2 are SGHAT and FQDESV (reference sequence). CDR3 DNA sequence: TGTGCCAGCAGCCCGGACTCCCTGGGGCCCCAGCATTTT. Protein sequence: CASSPDSLGPQHF.

This clone was seen more than once but under ten times. V usage is TRBV3-1 (or the pseudogene TRBV3-2) and J usage is TRBJ1-1; 11 bases agree with TRBD1. CDR3 length: 17 residues. CDR1 and CDR2 from the germline V gene are LGHDT and YNNKEL (reference sequence). The V segment lost 4 bases and the J segment 3 bases; nucleotides outside the gene matches: 10. This CDR3 reads CASSLRTGGLVDTEAFF. The CDR3, as DNA: TGTGCCAGCAGCCTCCGGACAGGGGGCTTGGTGGACACTGAAGCTTTCTTT.

The V and J genes are TRBV6-4 and TRBJ2-1, with D unresolved. This CDR3 region has 16 residues. Between the trimmed V and J ends, which lost 2 bases and 0 bases, there was a span of 11 bases. Germline assignment: CDR1 MRHNA and CDR2 SNTAGT. CDR3 amino acids: CASSDLGSSSYNEQFF. In nucleotides, the CDR3 is TGTGCCAGCAGTGACCTCGGGTCTAGCTCCTACAATGAGCAGTTCTTC.

This chain connects TRBV27 to TRBJ1-1; D gene uncertain. Germline V lookup: CDR1 MNHEY, CDR2 SMNVEV (reference sequence). The V end was cut by 3 bases, the J end by 6 bases, with 8 bases between. CDR3 length: 12 residues. The CDR3 DNA follows: TGTGCCAGCAGTTTCCGGGGTGCTGAAGCTTTCTTT. It is translated as CASSFRGAEAFF.

The rearrangement links TRBV18 to TRBJ2-3; 7 nucleotides line up with TRBD2. Germline V gives CDR1 KGHSH, CDR2 LQKENI. V shed 3 bases, J shed 2 bases, and the junction held 5 bases outside the gene matches. This CDR3 has 15 amino acids. The chain's CDR3 is CASSPGTTDTDTQYF. CDR3 coding DNA: TGTGCCAGCTCACCCGGGACTACAGACACAGATACGCAGTATTTT.

The V call is TRBV7-9, the J call TRBJ2-7; D might be TRBD1 (7 bases). The CDR3 contains 14 residues. The V gene's germline CDR1 is SEHNR and CDR2 FQNEAQ (reference sequence). Deletions cut 5 bases from V and 0 bases from J, with 11 bases between. The CDR3 sequence is CASSRGDSSYEQYF. The CDR3, as DNA: TGTGCCAGCAGCCGCGGGGACAGCTCCTACGAGCAGTACTTC. Filled out from reference TRBV7-9 and TRBJ2-7, the complete variable domain reads DTGVSQNPRHKITKRGQNVTFRCDPISEHNRLYWYRQTLGQGPEFLTYFQNEAQLEKSRLLSDRFSAERPKGSFSTLEIQRTEQGDSAMYLCASSRGDSSYEQYFGPGTRLTVT.